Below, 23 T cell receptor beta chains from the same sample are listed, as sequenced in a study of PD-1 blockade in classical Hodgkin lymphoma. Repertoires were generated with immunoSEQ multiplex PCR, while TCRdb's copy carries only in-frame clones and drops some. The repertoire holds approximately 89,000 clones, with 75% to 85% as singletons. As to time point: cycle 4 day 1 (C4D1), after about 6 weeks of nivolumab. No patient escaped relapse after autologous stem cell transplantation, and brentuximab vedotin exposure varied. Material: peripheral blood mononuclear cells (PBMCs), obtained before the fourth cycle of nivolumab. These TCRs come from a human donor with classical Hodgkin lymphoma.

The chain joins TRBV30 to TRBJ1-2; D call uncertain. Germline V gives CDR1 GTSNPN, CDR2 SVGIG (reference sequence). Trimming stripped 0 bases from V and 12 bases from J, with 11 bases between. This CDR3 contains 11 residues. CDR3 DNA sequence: TGTGCCTGGAGTGTGGGAGCGTCCCACACCTTC. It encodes CAWSVGASHTF.

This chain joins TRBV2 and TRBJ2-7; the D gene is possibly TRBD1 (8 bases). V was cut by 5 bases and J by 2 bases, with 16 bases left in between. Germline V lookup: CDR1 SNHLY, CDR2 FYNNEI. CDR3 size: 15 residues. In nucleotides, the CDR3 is TGTGCCAGCAGTTACGGACAGGGAGGGACCTACGAGCAGTACTTC. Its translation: CASSYGQGGTYEQYF.

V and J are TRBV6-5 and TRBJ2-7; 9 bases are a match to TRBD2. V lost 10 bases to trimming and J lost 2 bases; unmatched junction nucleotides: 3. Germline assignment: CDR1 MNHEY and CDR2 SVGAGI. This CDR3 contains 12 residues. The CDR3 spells CATRGGAYEQYF. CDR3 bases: TGTGCCACCCGCGGGGGGGCCTACGAGCAGTACTTC.

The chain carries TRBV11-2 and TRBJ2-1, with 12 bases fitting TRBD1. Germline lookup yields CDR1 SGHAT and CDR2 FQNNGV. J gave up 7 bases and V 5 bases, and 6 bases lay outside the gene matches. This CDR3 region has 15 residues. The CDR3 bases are TGTGCCAGCAGCCCCCGGGACAGGGGGCCAAATGAGCAGTTCTTC. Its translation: CASSPRDRGPNEQFF.

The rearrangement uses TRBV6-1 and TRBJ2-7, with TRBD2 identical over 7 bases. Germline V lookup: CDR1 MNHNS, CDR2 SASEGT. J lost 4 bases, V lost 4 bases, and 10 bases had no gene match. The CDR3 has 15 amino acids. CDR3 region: CASSGIGEGGYEQYF. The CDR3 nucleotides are TGTGCCAGCAGTGGAATCGGGGAGGGCGGGTACGAGCAGTACTTC.

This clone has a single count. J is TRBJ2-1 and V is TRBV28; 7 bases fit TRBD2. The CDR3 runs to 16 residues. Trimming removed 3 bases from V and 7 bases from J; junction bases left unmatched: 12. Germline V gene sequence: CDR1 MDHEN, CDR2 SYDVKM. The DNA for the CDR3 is TGTGCCAGCAGTTTTTCGGCGGGAGTGGGAGGGAATGAGCAGTTCTTC. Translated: CASSFSAGVGGNEQFF.

The CDR3 bases are TGTGCCAGCAGTGGGGGGACAGTTGCAACTAATGAAAAACTGTTTTTT. This translates into CASSGGTVATNEKLFF. V and J are TRBV6-1 and TRBJ1-4; TRBD1 aligns across 7 bases. Germline-derived CDR1 and CDR2 are MNHNS and SASEGT. The V gene end was trimmed by 4 bases and the J gene end by 0 bases; junction bases not matched to a gene: 5. The CDR3 is 16 amino acids.

The CDR3 reads CASSISRGQETQYF. CDR3 DNA: TGTGCCAGTAGTATAAGCAGGGGGCAAGAGACCCAGTACTTC. The chain recombines TRBV19 with TRBJ2-5, with 7 nucleotides matching TRBD1. V dropped 2 bases and J dropped 2; count of bases not matched to a gene: 2. The CDR3 extends over 14 amino acids. CDR1 is LNHDA, CDR2 SQIVND, per germline (reference sequence).

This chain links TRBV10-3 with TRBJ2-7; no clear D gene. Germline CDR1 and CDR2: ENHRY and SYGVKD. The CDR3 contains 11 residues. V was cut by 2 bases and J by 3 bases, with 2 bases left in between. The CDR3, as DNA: TGTGCCATCAGTGAGCTCTACGAGCAGTACTTC. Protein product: CAISELYEQYF.

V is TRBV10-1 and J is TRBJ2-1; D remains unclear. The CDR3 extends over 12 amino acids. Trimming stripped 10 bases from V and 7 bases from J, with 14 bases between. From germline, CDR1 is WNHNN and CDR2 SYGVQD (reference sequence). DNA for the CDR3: TGCGCCACTAGATCCAGCCGGAATGAGCAGTTCTTC. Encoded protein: CATRSSRNEQFF.

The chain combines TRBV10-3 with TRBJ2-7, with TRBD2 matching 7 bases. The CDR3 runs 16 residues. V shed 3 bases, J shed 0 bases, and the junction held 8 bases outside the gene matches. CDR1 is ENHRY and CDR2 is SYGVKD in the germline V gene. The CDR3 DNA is TGTGCCATCAGTGACCCGGGCTCTAGCGGCTCCTACGAGCAGTACTTC. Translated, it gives CAISDPGSSGSYEQYF.

The CDR3 loop is CASSGTGRNEQFF. CDR3 in DNA: TGTGCCAGCAGCGGGACAGGGCGTAATGAGCAGTTCTTC. J is TRBJ2-1 and V is TRBV28, with 9 bases that match TRBD1. The CDR3 is made up of 13 amino acids. The germline V gene encodes CDR1 MDHEN and CDR2 SYDVKM. The V segment lost 6 bases and the J segment 7 bases; nucleotides outside the gene matches: 4.

CDR3 residues: CASSFRTHGYTF. In nucleotides, the CDR3 is TGTGCCAGCAGCTTTCGGACCCATGGCTACACCTTC. J is TRBJ1-2 and V is TRBV7-9, with D hard to call. Germline loops: CDR1 SEHNR, CDR2 FQNEAQ (reference sequence). The CDR3 spans 12 residues. V lost 3 bases and J 6 bases, leaving 8 bases between the germline ends.

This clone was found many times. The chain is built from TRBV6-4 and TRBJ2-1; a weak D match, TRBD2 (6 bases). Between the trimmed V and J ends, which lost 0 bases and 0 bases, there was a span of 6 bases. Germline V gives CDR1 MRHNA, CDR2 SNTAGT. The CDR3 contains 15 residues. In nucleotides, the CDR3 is TGTGCCAGCAGTGACTCTAGCGGCTCCTACAATGAGCAGTTCTTC. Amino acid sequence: CASSDSSGSYNEQFF.

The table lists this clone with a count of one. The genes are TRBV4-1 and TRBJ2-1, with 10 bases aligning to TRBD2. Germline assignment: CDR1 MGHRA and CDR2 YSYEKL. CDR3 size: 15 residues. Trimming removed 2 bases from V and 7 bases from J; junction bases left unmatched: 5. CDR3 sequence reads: CASSQTGTSVNEQFF. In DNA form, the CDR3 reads TGCGCCAGCAGCCAAACCGGGACTAGCGTTAATGAGCAGTTCTTC.

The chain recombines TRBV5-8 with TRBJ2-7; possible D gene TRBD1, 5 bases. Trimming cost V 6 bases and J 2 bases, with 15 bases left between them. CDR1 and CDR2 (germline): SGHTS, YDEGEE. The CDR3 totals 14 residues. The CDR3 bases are TGTGCCAGCACCCCTCCCCCAGGGACCTACGAGCAGTACTTC. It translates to CASTPPPGTYEQYF.

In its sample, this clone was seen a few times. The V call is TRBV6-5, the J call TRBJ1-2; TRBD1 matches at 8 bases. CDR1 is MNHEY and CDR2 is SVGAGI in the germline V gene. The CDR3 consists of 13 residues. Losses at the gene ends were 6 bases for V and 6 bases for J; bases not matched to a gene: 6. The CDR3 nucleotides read TGTGCCAGCAGGCTAGGACAGGGCGATGGCTACACCTTC. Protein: CASRLGQGDGYTF.

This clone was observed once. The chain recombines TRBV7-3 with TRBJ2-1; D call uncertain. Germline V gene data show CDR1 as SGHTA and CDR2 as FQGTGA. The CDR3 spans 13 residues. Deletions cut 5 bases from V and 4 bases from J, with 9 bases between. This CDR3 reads CASSLDLYNEQFF. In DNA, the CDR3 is TGTGCCAGCAGCCTCGACTTGTACAATGAGCAGTTCTTC.

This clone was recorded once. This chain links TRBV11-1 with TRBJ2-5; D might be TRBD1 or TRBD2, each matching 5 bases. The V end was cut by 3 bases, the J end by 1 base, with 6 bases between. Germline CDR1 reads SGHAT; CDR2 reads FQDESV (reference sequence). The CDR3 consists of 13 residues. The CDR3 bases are TGTGCCAGCAGCTTCGGGGCCCAAGAGACCCAGTACTTC. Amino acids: CASSFGAQETQYF.

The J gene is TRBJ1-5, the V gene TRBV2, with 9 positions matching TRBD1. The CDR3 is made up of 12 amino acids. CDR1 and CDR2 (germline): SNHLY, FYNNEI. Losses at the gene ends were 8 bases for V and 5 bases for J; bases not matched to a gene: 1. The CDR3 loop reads CASDRGDQPQHF. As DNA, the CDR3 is TGTGCCAGCGACAGGGGGGATCAGCCCCAGCATTTT.

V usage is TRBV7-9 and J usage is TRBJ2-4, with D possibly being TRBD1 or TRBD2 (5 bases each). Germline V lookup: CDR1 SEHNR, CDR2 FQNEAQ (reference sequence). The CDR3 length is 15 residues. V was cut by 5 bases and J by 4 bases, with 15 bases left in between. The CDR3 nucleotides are TGTGCCAGCAGCCGTAGTTTGGGACCGAAAAACATTCAGTACTTC. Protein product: CASSRSLGPKNIQYF.

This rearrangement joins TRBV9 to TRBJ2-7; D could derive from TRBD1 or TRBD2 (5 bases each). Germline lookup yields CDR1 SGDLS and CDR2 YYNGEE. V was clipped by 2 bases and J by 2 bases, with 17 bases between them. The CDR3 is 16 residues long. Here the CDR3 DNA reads TGTGCCAGCAGCGTCGGTTGGGGGTCTACCCCCTACGAGCAGTACTTC. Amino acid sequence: CASSVGWGSTPYEQYF. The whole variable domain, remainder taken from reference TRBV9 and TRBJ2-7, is DSGVTQTPKHLITATGQRVTLRCSPRSGDLSVYWYQQSLDQGLQFLIQYYNGEERAKGNILERFSAQQFPDLHSELNLSSLELGDSALYFCASSVGWGSTPYEQYFGPGTRLTVT.

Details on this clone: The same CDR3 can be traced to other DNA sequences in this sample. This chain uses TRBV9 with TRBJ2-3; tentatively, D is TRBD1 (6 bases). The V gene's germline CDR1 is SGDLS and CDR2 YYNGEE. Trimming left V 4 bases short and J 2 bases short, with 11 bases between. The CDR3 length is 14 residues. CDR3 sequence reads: CASSPGQTTDTQYF. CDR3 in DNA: TGTGCCAGCAGCCCCGGACAGACCACAGATACGCAGTATTTT.